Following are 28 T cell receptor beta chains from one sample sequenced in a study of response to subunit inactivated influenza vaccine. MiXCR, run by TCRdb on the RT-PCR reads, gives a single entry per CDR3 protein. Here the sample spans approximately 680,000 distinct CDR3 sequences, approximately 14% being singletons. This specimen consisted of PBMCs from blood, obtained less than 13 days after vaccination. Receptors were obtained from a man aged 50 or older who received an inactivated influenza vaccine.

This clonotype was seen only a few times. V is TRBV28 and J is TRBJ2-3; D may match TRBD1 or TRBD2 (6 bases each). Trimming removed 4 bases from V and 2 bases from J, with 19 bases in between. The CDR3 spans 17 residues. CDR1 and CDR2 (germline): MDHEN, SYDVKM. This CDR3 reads CASSSLRGELITDTQYF. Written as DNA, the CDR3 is TGTGCCAGCAGTTCGCTGAGGGGGGAACTAATCACAGATACGCAGTATTTT.

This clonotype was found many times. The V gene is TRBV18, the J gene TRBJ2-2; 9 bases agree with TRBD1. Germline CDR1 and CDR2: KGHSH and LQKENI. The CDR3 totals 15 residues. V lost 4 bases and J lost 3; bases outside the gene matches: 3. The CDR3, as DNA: TGTGCCAGCTCACAGCGGACAGGGGACACCGGGGAGCTGTTTTTT. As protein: CASSQRTGDTGELFF.

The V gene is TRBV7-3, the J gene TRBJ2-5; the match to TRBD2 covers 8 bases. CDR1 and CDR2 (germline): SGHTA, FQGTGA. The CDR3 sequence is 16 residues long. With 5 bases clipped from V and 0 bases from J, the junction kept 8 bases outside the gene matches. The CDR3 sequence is CASSLGQAGDQETQYF. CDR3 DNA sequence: TGTGCCAGCAGCCTAGGACAAGCGGGAGACCAAGAGACCCAGTACTTC.

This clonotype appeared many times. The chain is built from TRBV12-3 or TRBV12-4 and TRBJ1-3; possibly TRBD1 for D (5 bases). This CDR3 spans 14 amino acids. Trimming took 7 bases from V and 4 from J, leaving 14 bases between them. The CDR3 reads CASTVGARGNTIYF. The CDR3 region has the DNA TGTGCCAGCACCGTAGGGGCGAGGGGAAACACCATATATTTT.

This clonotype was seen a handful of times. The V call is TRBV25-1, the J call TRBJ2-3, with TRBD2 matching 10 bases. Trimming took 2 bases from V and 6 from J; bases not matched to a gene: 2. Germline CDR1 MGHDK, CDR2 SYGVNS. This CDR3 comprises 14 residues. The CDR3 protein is CASSELAGADTQYF. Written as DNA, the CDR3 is TGTGCCAGCAGTGAACTAGCGGGGGCCGATACGCAGTATTTT.

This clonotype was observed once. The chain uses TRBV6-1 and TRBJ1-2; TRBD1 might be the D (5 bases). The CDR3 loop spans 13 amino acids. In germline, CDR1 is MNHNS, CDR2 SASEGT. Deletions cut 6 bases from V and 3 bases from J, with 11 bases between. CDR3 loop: CASREQEYYGYTF. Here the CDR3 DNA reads TGTGCCAGCAGGGAACAGGAATACTATGGCTACACCTTC.

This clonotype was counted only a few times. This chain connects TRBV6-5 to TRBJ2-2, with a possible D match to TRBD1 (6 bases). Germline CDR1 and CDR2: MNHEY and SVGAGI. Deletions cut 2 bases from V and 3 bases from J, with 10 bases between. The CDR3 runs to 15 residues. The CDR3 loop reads CASSYQGLDTGELFF. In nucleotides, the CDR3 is TGTGCCAGCAGTTACCAGGGGCTGGACACCGGGGAGCTGTTTTTT.

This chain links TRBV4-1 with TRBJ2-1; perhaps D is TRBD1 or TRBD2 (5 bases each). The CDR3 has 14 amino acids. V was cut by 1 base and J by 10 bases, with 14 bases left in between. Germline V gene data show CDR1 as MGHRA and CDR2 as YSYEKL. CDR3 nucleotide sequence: TGCGCCAGCAGCCAAGCAAACAGGCCGGGGGAGCAGTTCTTC. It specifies CASSQANRPGEQFF.

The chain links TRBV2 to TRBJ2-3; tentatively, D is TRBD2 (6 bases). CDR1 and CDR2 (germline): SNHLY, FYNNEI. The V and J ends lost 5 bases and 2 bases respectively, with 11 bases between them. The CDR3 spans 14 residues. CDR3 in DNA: TGTGCCAGCAGTTCGGGAGCTGTCACAGATACGCAGTATTTT. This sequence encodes CASSSGAVTDTQYF.

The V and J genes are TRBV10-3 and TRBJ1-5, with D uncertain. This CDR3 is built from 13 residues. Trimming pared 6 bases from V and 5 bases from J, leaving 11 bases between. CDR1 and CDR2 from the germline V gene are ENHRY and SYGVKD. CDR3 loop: CAIRVGSDQPQHF. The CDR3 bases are TGTGCCATCAGAGTGGGGTCGGATCAGCCCCAGCATTTT.

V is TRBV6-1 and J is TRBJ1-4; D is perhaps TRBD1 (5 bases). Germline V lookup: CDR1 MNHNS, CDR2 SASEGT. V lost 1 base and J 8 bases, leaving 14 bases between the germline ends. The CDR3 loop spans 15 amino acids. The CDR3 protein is CASSEERGRTEKLFF. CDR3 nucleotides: TGTGCCAGCAGTGAAGAAAGGGGACGGACCGAAAAACTGTTTTTT.

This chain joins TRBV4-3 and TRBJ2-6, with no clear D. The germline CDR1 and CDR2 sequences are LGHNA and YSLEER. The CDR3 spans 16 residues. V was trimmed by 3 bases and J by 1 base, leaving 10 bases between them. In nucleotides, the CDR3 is TGCGCCAGCAGCCAGAGTTTTAGTTCTGGGGCCAACGTCCTGACTTTC. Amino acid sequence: CASSQSFSSGANVLTF.

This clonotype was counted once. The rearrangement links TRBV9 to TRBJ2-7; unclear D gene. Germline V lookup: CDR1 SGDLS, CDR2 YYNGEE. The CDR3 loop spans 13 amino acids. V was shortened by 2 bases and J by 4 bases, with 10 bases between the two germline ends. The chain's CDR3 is CASSVGIGYEQYF. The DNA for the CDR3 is TGTGCCAGCAGCGTTGGGATTGGTTACGAGCAGTACTTC.

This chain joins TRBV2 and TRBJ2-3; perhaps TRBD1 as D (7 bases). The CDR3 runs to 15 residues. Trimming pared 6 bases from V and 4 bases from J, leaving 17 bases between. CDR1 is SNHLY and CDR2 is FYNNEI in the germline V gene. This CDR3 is CASRQFRGASDTQYF. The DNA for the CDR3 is TGTGCCAGCAGACAGTTCAGGGGGGCCTCAGATACGCAGTATTTT. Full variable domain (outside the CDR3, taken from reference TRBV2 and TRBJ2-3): EPEVTQTPSHQVTQMGQEVILRCVPISNHLYFYWYRQILGQKVEFLVSFYNNEISEKSEIFDDQFSVERPDGSNFTLKIRSTKLEDSAMYFCASRQFRGASDTQYFGPGTRLTVL.

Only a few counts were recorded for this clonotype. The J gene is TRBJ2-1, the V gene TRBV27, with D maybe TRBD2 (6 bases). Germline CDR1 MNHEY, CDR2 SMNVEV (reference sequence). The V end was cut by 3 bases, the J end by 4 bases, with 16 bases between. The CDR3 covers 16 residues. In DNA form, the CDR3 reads TGTGCCAGCAGTTTTCGGCGACTAGAGGGATACAATGAGCAGTTCTTC. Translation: CASSFRRLEGYNEQFF.

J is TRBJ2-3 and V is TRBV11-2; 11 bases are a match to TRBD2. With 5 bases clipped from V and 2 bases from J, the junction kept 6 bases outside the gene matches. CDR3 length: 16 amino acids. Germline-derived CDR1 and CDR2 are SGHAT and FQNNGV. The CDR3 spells CASSPLAGAVTDTQYF. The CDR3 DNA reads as TGTGCCAGCAGCCCACTAGCGGGGGCCGTCACAGATACGCAGTATTTT.

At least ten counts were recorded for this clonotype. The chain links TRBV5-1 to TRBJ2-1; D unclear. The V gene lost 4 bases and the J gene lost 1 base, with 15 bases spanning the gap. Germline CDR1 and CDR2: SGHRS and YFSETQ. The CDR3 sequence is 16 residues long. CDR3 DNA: TGCGCCAGCAGCCTGCTTTCGGTTAGTTCCTACAATGAGCAGTTCTTC. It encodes CASSLLSVSSYNEQFF. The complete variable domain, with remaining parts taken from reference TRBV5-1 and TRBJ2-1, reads KAGVTQTPRYLIKTRGQQVTLSCSPISGHRSVSWYQQTPGQGLQFLFEYFSETQRNKGNFPGRFSGRQFSNSRSEMNVSTLELGDSALYLCASSLLSVSSYNEQFFGPGTRLTVL.

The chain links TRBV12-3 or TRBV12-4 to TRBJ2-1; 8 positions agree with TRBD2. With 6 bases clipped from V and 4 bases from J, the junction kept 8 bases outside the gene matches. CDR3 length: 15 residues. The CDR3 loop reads CASSRGSGGYNEQFF. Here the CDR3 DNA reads TGTGCCAGCAGCCGAGGCAGCGGGGGTTACAATGAGCAGTTCTTC.

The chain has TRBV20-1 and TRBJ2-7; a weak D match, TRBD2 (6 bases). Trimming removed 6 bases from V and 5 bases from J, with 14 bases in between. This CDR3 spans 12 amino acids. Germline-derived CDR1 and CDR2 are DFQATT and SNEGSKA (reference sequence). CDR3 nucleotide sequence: TGCAGTGCGGGGGACTCAGCCAACGAGCAGTACTTC. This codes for CSAGDSANEQYF.

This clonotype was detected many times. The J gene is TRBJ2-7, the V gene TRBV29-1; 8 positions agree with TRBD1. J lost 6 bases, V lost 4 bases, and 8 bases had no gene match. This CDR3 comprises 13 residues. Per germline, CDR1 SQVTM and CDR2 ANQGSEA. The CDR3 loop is CSVGGSGGREQYF. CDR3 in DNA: TGCAGCGTTGGGGGATCAGGGGGCCGCGAGCAGTACTTC.

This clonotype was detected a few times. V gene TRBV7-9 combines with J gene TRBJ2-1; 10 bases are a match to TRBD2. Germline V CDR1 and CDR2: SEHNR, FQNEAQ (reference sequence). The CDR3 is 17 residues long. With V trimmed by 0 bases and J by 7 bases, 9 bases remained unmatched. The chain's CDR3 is CASSLALFQLAGNEQFF. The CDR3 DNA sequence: TGTGCCAGCAGCTTAGCGCTTTTTCAACTAGCGGGGAATGAGCAGTTCTTC.

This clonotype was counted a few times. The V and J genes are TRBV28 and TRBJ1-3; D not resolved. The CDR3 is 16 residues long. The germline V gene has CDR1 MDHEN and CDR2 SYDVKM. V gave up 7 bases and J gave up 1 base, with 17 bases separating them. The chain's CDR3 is CASNSYQKVSGNTIYF. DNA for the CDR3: TGTGCCAGCAACTCCTACCAAAAGGTGTCTGGAAACACCATATATTTT.

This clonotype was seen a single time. The CDR3 loop is CASSNLGGGAPDTQYF. CDR3 nucleotides: TGTGCCAGCAGCAATCTGGGCGGGGGGGCCCCAGATACGCAGTATTTT. The chain carries TRBV4-2 and TRBJ2-3; 9 nucleotides align to TRBD2. The germline CDR1 and CDR2 sequences are LGHNA and YNFKEQ. Germline trimming cut 5 bases from V and 4 bases from J; bases unmatched to any gene: 10. The CDR3 is 16 residues long.

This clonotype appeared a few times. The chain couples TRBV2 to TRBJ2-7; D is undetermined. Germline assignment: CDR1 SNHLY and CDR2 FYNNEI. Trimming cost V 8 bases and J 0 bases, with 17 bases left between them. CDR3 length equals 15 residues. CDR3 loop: CASVTSVNPSYEQYF. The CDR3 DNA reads TGTGCCAGCGTGACCAGTGTGAACCCCTCCTACGAGCAGTACTTC.

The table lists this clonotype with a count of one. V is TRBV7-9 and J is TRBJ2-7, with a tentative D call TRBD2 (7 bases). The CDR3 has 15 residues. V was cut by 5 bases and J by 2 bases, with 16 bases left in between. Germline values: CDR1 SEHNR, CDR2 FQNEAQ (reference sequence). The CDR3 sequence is CASSRGGGDPYEQYF. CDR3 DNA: TGTGCCAGCAGCCGTGGAGGGGGGGACCCCTACGAGCAGTACTTC.

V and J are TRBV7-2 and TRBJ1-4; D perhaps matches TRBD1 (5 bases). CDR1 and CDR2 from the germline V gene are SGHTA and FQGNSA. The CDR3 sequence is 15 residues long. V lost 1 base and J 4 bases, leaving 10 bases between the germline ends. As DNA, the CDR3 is TGTGCCAGCAGCTTAGGGAGGGGTTTTAATGAAAAACTGTTTTTT. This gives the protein CASSLGRGFNEKLFF. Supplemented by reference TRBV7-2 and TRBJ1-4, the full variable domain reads GAGVSQSPSNKVTEKGKDVELRCDPISGHTALYWYRQSLGQGLEFLIYFQGNSAPDKSGLPSDRFSAERTGGSVSTLTIQRTQQEDSAVYLCASSLGRGFNEKLFFGSGTQLSVL.

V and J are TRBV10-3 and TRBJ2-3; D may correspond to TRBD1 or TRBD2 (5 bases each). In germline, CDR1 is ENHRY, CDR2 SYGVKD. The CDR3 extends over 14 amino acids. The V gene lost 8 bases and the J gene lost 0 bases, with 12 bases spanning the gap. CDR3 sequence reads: CAIAGTLSTDTQYF. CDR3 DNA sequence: TGTGCCATCGCAGGGACGCTAAGCACAGATACGCAGTATTTT.

The CDR3 sequence: CASTNAGLAGGFSTDTQYF. DNA of the CDR3: TGTGCCAGCACCAACGCTGGACTAGCGGGAGGCTTTTCGACAGATACGCAGTATTTT. The gene calls are TRBV6-2 or TRBV6-3 and TRBJ2-3, with 14 bases aligning to TRBD2. Germline CDR1 MNHEY, CDR2 SVGEGT. CDR3 length equals 19 residues. Losses at the gene ends were 7 bases for V and 3 bases for J; bases not matched to a gene: 15.